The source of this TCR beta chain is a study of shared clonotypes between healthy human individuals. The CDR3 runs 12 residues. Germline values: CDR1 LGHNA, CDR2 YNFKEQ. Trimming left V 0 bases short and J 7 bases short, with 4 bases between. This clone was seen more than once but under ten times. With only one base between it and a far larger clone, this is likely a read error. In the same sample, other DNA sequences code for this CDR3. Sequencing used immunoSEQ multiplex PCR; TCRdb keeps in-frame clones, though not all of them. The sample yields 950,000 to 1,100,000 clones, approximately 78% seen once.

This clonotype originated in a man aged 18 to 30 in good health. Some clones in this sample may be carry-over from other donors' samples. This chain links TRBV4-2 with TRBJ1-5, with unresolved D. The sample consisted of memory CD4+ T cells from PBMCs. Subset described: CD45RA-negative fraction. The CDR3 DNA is TGTGCCAGCAGCCAAGACGGCCAGCCCCAGCATTTT. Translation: CASSQDGQPQHF.